Below are 15 T cell receptor beta chains sequenced from a single sample in a study of OX40 agonist ivuxolimab in advanced cancers. The library was made by the immunoSEQ multiplex PCR assay. The immuneACCESS repertoire file appears here via TCRdb, limited to in-frame rearrangements. These files lack a portion of the clones; in checked studies, under half of the deficit traces to unresolved V genes, and the cause of the others is not known. The sample table records 70,000 or so clones; approximately 80% of these occur just once. The ten largest clonotypes hold about 1.1% of the sample. The input for sequencing was CD4+ or CD8+ T cells sorted from blood, taken in a trial of the OX40 agonist ivuxolimab. These receptors originate from an adult with an advanced solid tumor such as melanoma, head and neck, liver or kidney cancer.

The V call is TRBV13, the J call TRBJ1-1; TRBD1 is a possible D gene (5 bases). CDR1 is PRHDT and CDR2 is FYEKMQ in the germline V gene (reference sequence). This CDR3 has 14 residues. V gave up 7 bases and J gave up 8 bases, with 20 bases separating them. The CDR3 DNA reads as TGTGCCAGCACCCCGGGGGGACTTGGGAGGGAAGCTTTCTTT. Translated: CASTPGGLGREAFF.

V usage is TRBV5-1 and J usage is TRBJ2-5; D is ambiguous. The CDR3 sequence is 14 residues long. The V and J ends lost 4 bases and 5 bases respectively, with 15 bases between them. Per the germline V gene, CDR1 is SGHRS and CDR2 is YFSETQ. The CDR3 DNA is TGCGCCAGCAGCCCCGACTCAGCTGGGGAGACCCAGTACTTC. Translated, it gives CASSPDSAGETQYF.

The chain uses TRBV5-1 and TRBJ2-3, with D tentatively TRBD1 (5 bases). Germline CDR1 reads SGHRS; CDR2 reads YFSETQ. Trimming removed 0 bases from V and 1 base from J, with 12 bases in between. CDR3 length: 16 residues. CDR3 protein: CASSLDPRTRTDTQYF. DNA for the CDR3: TGCGCCAGCAGCTTGGACCCCCGGACACGCACAGATACGCAGTATTTT.

This sequence joins TRBV6-4 and TRBJ2-3; TRBD2 matches at 11 bases. This CDR3 is built from 16 residues. The junction had 7 bases not matched to a gene; V was cut back by 6 bases and J by 2 bases. Germline CDR1 MRHNA, CDR2 SNTAGT. CDR3: CASSPTSGGPTDTQYF. The CDR3 region has the DNA TGTGCCAGCAGCCCTACTAGCGGGGGCCCCACAGATACGCAGTATTTT.

This clone was observed a few times. The chain has TRBV6-1 and TRBJ1-6; a possible D gene is TRBD1 (6 bases). This CDR3 contains 14 residues. Germline V gene lookup returns CDR1 MNHNS and CDR2 SASEGT. V dropped 3 bases and J dropped 7 bases, with 10 bases sitting between them. Here the CDR3 DNA reads TGTGCCAGCAGTGACCCAACAGGGAATTCACCCCTCCACTTT. Protein: CASSDPTGNSPLHF.

The V and J genes are TRBV5-1 and TRBJ2-1; D may be TRBD1 (5 bases). Germline V gene sequence: CDR1 SGHRS, CDR2 YFSETQ. The CDR3 runs to 15 residues. Trimming cost V 0 bases and J 4 bases, with 11 bases left between them. CDR3 sequence: CASSLAGFSYNEQFF. As DNA, the CDR3 is TGCGCCAGCAGCTTGGCAGGGTTTTCATACAATGAGCAGTTCTTC.

This sequence joins TRBV11-2 and TRBJ1-4; 7 bases align to TRBD1. CDR1 is SGHAT, CDR2 FQNNGV, per germline. The CDR3 has 14 amino acids. After removal of 5 bases from V and 8 bases from J, the junction contained 8 bases not matched to a gene. The CDR3 DNA reads as TGTGCCAGCAGCCCGACAGGGTTAGGGGAAAAACTGTTTTTT. Its translation is CASSPTGLGEKLFF.

The chain uses TRBV5-4 and TRBJ2-1; D is perhaps TRBD1 (5 bases). The CDR3 consists of 14 residues. CDR1 and CDR2 (germline): SGHNT, YYREEE (reference sequence). V lost 4 bases to trimming and J lost 8 bases, with 16 bases between them. CDR3 nucleotide sequence: TGTGCCAGCAGCCCGGTCCAGGGATCCCATGAGCAGTTCTTC. As protein: CASSPVQGSHEQFF.

The chain combines TRBV9 with TRBJ2-6, with 10 nucleotides matching TRBD1. J was trimmed by 1 base and V by 4 bases; bases with no gene match: 8. CDR1 is SGDLS and CDR2 is YYNGEE in the germline V gene. This CDR3 has 18 amino acids. The CDR3 nucleotides are TGTGCCAGCAGCCCCCGGGACAGGGGAGGGTCTGGGGCCAACGTCCTGACTTTC. Protein: CASSPRDRGGSGANVLTF.

J is TRBJ1-5 and V is TRBV7-6, with TRBD1 matching 9 bases. The CDR3 is made up of 15 amino acids. CDR1 is SGHVS, CDR2 FNYEAQ, per germline. V shed 5 bases and J 3 bases; nucleotides not matched to a gene: 5. CDR3 sequence reads: CASSPGQGINQPQHF. CDR3 nucleotide sequence: TGTGCCAGCAGCCCGGGACAGGGAATCAATCAGCCCCAGCATTTT.

The CDR3: CASSPTNYGYTF. The CDR3, as DNA: TGTGCCAGCAGCCCGACTAACTATGGCTACACCTTC. The J gene is TRBJ1-2, the V gene TRBV6-5, with D unresolved. The V end lost 6 bases, the J end lost 0 bases, and 5 bases lay between the germline ends. The CDR3 totals 12 residues. Germline loops: CDR1 MNHEY, CDR2 SVGAGI.

The V and J genes are TRBV5-1 and TRBJ2-7; 8 bases are shared with TRBD1. The V gene end was trimmed by 4 bases and the J gene end by 4 bases; junction bases not matched to a gene: 4. This CDR3 has 13 amino acids. Germline V gene sequence: CDR1 SGHRS, CDR2 YFSETQ. The CDR3 is CASSPGQVYEQYF. As DNA, the CDR3 is TGCGCCAGCAGCCCGGGACAGGTGTACGAGCAGTACTTC. Full variable domain (remainder filled in from reference TRBV5-1 and TRBJ2-7): KAGVTQTPRYLIKTRGQQVTLSCSPISGHRSVSWYQQTPGQGLQFLFEYFSETQRNKGNFPGRFSGRQFSNSRSEMNVSTLELGDSALYLCASSPGQVYEQYFGPGTRLTVT.

The rearrangement joins TRBV5-1 to TRBJ2-7; TRBD1 agrees at 9 bases. The V gene end was trimmed by 5 bases and the J gene end by 5 bases; junction bases not matched to a gene: 8. Germline V gene data show CDR1 as SGHRS and CDR2 as YFSETQ. CDR3 length: 14 amino acids. CDR3 in DNA: TGCGCCAGCAGGGCCGGACAGGGGAGGAACGAGCAGTACTTC. Its translation: CASRAGQGRNEQYF.

CDR3: CASRDSGGPRGTQYF. The CDR3 DNA follows: TGTGCCAGCAGGGACAGCGGGGGCCCCCGGGGGACCCAGTACTTC. The gene calls are TRBV28 and TRBJ2-5; 8 bases are a match to TRBD2. CDR1 is MDHEN, CDR2 SYDVKM, per germline. This CDR3 has 15 amino acids. V shed 6 bases and J 7 bases; nucleotides not matched to a gene: 13.

This clone was observed once. The chain couples TRBV30 to TRBJ1-2; D not resolved. Trimming cost V 4 bases and J 2 bases, with 14 bases left between them. Looked up from germline, CDR1 is GTSNPN and CDR2 is SVGIG (reference sequence). This CDR3 has 14 residues. The CDR3, as DNA: TGTGCCTGGACTTCTCAAAGCCGAAACTATGGCTACACCTTC. It translates to CAWTSQSRNYGYTF.